This TCR beta chain appears in the sequencing data of a study of T-cell reconstitution after alpha-beta-depleted transplantation in children (dated by TCRdb to 2016 to 2017). Notes on the research overall: The study quantitatively tracked T-cell immune reconstitution after TCRalphabeta/CD19-depleted allogeneic hematopoietic cell transplantation in children using TCR repertoire profiling.

The CDR3 numbers 17 residues from cysteine through phenylalanine. Just the 51-base CDR3 DNA is kept, in frame starting at base 1. Reading the germline V gene gives CDR1 SGHTA and CDR2 FQGNSA. V drops 1 base and J drops 0 bases, leaving 13 bases in between. The method behind the library was PCR. The data were produced on an Illumina HiSeq 2500. TCR library preparation used molecular barcoding, with unique molecular identifiers applied to normalize quantification of the TCRbeta repertoire. TCRdb took the public reads, trimmed them with fastp at Q25, ran MiXCR for clone calling and kept in-frame beta chains. Under each unique CDR3 protein, matching rows form one entry showing the most common genes and DNA. Counted in this sample were some 490,000 distinct CDR3 sequences; under 15% of them appeared once. The top ten constitute around 6.1% of the sample. In regard to this clonotype: Its antigen remains unidentified. There are no base qualities to consult, and no much larger clone falls within one base.

The clonotype comes from a human donor who donated a stem cell graft to a child with combined immunodeficiency. The material sequenced was PBMCs from the stem cell graft donor, taken from the stem cell graft. The sequence links TRBV7-2 to TRBJ1-3; the D gene is not confidently resolved. The CDR3 corresponds to CASSLVVGGSSGNTIYF. The DNA sequence follows: TGTGCCAGCAGCTTAGTAGTTGGAGGGTCCTCTGGAAACACCATATATTTT. Full variable domain (CDR3 extended with the reference TRBV7-2 and TRBJ1-3 proteins): GAGVSQSPSNKVTEKGKDVELRCDPISGHTALYWYRQSLGQGLEFLIYFQGNSAPDKSGLPSDRFSAERTGGSVSTLTIQRTQQEDSAVYLCASSLVVGGSSGNTIYFGEGSWLTVV.